A selection of T cell receptor beta chains follows, all from one sample in a study of T cells in narcolepsy. The repertoire was sequenced with immunoSEQ multiplex PCR; TCRdb's copy has only in-frame clones and lacks some. The profile covers around 30,000 clones, with about 80% appearing a single time and more than 0.9% taken by the ten largest. Sequenced: CD45RA- memory CD4+ T cells from PBMCs. These receptors all stem from a human donor with narcolepsy. Both conserved end residues are part of each CDR3. D genes are given only for firm matches. The size field is filled for only some rows; it gives once, few, many or a size class.

>TRBJ1-2|TRBV5-4|.|.
TGTGCCAGCAGCGGGTGGGAATATGGCTACACCTTC
CASSGWEYGYTF
>TRBJ2-1|TRBV7-6|.|.
TGTGCCAGCAGCGTCGGGGGTACAGGGGCAGGGGAGCAGTTCTTC
CASSVGGTGAGEQFF
>TRBJ1-2|TRBV29-1|.|.
TGCAGCGTTTGGGGGACCGTCTCCCCAGGAGGGGGCTACACCTTC
CSVWGTVSPGGGYTF
>TRBJ1-2|TRBV11-2|.|.
TGTGCCAGCAGTATTGGGCCCACTAACTATGGCTACACCTTC
CASSIGPTNYGYTF
>TRBJ2-2|TRBV2|.|TRBD2
TGTGCCAGCACTACCCCCGGGGGGATAAACACCGGGGAGCTGTTTTTT
CASTTPGGINTGELFF
>TRBJ2-7|TRBV23-1|.|TRBD1
TGCGCCAGCAGTCACGGGGGACAGGGCGGGAGCTACGAGCAGTACTTC
CASSHGGQGGSYEQYF
>TRBJ2-3|TRBV11-2|.|.
TGTGCCAGCAGATTTCCGGGCTCCCAAACCGCAGATACGCAGTATTTT
CASRFPGSQTADTQYF
>TRBJ2-1|TRBV5-1|.|.
TGCGCCAGCAGCTTGTCCGACCCCTACAATGAGCAGTTCTTC
CASSLSDPYNEQFF
>TRBJ2-3|TRBV18|.|.
TGTGCCAGCTCACAGACGGGACTTGGCACAGATACGCAGTATTTT
CASSQTGLGTDTQYF
>TRBJ2-6|TRBV27|.|TRBD1
TGTGCCAGCAGTACTCGGACAGGAATCAGCTCTGGGGCCAACGTCCTGACTTTC
CASSTRTGISSGANVLTF
>TRBJ2-2|TRBV28|.|.
TGTGCCAGCAGTTCCCCGAACACCGGGGAGCTGTTTTTT
CASSSPNTGELFF
>TRBJ2-7|TRBV30|.|.
TGTGCCTGGGGGATTCCCTACGAGCAGTACTTC
CAWGIPYEQYF
>TRBJ1-1|TRBV5-4|.|TRBD1
TGTGCCAGCAGTTTCGACAGGGACACTGAAGCTTTCTTT
CASSFDRDTEAFF
>TRBJ2-7|TRBV6-1|.|.
TGTGCCAGCAGCCGGGGACTGACCTCCTACGAGCAGTACTTC
CASSRGLTSYEQYF
>TRBJ2-1|TRBV6-5|.|TRBD1
TGTGCCAGCGCCCCCCGGCGGGACAGGTTTTATGAGCAGTTCTTC
CASAPRRDRFYEQFF
>TRBJ1-1|TRBV11-1|.|TRBD1
TGTGCCAGCAGCTTAGTCCGGGACAGGGGAACTGAAGCTTTCTTT
CASSLVRDRGTEAFF
>TRBJ2-5|TRBV6-5|few|TRBD2
TGTGCCAGCAGAGAGTGGGGAGCGGGGAAAGAGACCCAGTACTTC
CASREWGAGKETQYF
>TRBJ1-2|TRBV15|.|TRBD1
TGTGCCACCAGCAGAGATTCAGGGGGACAGGGCTATGGCTACACCTTC
CATSRDSGGQGYGYTF
>TRBJ2-7|TRBV6-1|.|TRBD1
TGTGCCAGCAGCCCGGGACAGTCCTACGAGCAGTACTTC
CASSPGQSYEQYF
>TRBJ1-1|TRBV29-1|.|TRBD1
TGCAGCGTGTCGGGACAGGGAGTTGCTGAAGCTTTCTTT
CSVSGQGVAEAFF
>TRBJ2-7|TRBV10-3|.|.
TGTGCCATCAGTGAGTCCCTGGCCAACGAGCAGTACTTC
CAISESLANEQYF
>TRBJ2-7|TRBV10-3|.|.
TGTGCCATCAGTGGGAACAGGGTCTCCTACGAGCAGTACTTC
CAISGNRVSYEQYF
>TRBJ2-3|TRBV2|.|.
TGTGCCAGCAGTGAAGGCACGGGGATCACAGATACGCAGTATTTT
CASSEGTGITDTQYF
>TRBJ2-3|TRBV9|.|TRBD2
TGTGCCAGCAGCGTAGAAAATAGCGGGGGCACAGATACGCAGTATTTT
CASSVENSGGTDTQYF
>TRBJ2-5|TRBV7-2|.|.
TGTGCCAGCAGCTTAGCCAGGGAAGAGACTCAGTACTTC
CASSLAREETQYF
>TRBJ1-2|TRBV19|.|.
TGTGCCAGTTGTACTCCAAACCTAATCGGCTACACCTTC
CASCTPNLIGYTF
>TRBJ1-1|TRBV7-8|once|.
TGTGCCAGCAGCTTAGTGCAGGGAGGGAACACTGAAGCTTTCTTT
CASSLVQGGNTEAFF